This entry lists 11 T cell receptor beta chains sequenced from one sample in a study of blood T cell repertoires in COVID-19. Profiling relied on immunoSEQ multiplex PCR, and the TCRdb table lists in-frame clones only, not all of them. The repertoire consists of some 380,000 clones, with 90% occurring once and the leading ten covering 6.5% to 7%. Specimen: peripheral blood. These receptors came from a man younger than 35 with active or convalescent COVID-19.

The V call is TRBV24-1, the J call TRBJ2-1, with 8 bases that match TRBD2. After removal of 5 bases from V and 10 bases from J, the junction contained 12 bases not matched to a gene. Germline V gene lookup returns CDR1 KGHDR and CDR2 SFDVKD. The CDR3 runs 15 residues. This CDR3 reads CATSAGGGLSWEQFF. The CDR3 DNA sequence: TGTGCCACCAGTGCGGGGGGGGGCCTGAGCTGGGAGCAGTTCTTC.

V usage is TRBV11-2 and J usage is TRBJ2-3; 9 bases fit TRBD1. V lost 5 bases and J lost 3; bases outside the gene matches: 9. Germline CDR1 reads SGHAT; CDR2 reads FQNNGV. The CDR3 is made up of 16 amino acids. CDR3 region: CASSTTWGQGTDTQYF. The CDR3 DNA reads TGTGCCAGCAGCACAACTTGGGGACAGGGAACAGATACGCAGTATTTT.

V is TRBV24-1 and J is TRBJ2-3; 8 nucleotides align to TRBD1. This CDR3 is built from 18 residues. Germline CDR1 is KGHDR and CDR2 is SFDVKD. The ends lost 4 bases at V and 0 bases at J; junction bases unmatched: 11. The CDR3, as DNA: TGTGCCACCAGTGACTCCTCCTCCGGGACAGGTAGCACAGATACGCAGTATTTT. This translates into CATSDSSSGTGSTDTQYF.

The chain employs TRBV27 and TRBJ2-7; D might be TRBD1 (5 bases). This CDR3 is built from 13 residues. With 5 bases removed from V and 0 bases from J, the gap between germline ends came to 8 bases. The germline V gene encodes CDR1 MNHEY and CDR2 SMNVEV (reference sequence). The CDR3 spells CASSVGVSYEQYF. DNA of the CDR3: TGTGCCAGCAGTGTAGGGGTCTCCTACGAGCAGTACTTC.

The chain combines TRBV28 with TRBJ1-5; maybe TRBD1 (5 bases). CDR3 length equals 18 residues. The germline V and J ends were trimmed by 5 bases and 0 bases, with 20 bases remaining between them. Germline V gives CDR1 MDHEN, CDR2 SYDVKM. CDR3 residues: CASSPSSGLGSSNQPQHF. In DNA, the CDR3 is TGTGCCAGCAGTCCAAGCTCAGGGCTCGGGTCTAGCAATCAGCCCCAGCATTTT. The variable domain in full, completed from reference TRBV28 and TRBJ1-5, reads DVKVTQSSRYLVKRTGEKVFLECVQDMDHENMFWYRQDPGLGLRLIYFSYDVKMKEKGDIPEGYSVSREKKERFSLILESASTNQTSMYLCASSPSSGLGSSNQPQHFGDGTRLSIL.

This sequence joins TRBV4-2 and TRBJ2-1; 12 bases agree with TRBD2. Trimming removed 2 bases from V and 9 bases from J; junction bases left unmatched: 5. Germline-derived CDR1 and CDR2 are LGHNA and YNFKEQ. The CDR3 consists of 15 residues. CDR3 loop: CASSQLAGGLGEQFF. The CDR3 DNA reads TGTGCCAGCAGCCAACTAGCGGGGGGGCTTGGTGAGCAGTTCTTC.

The chain employs TRBV13 and TRBJ1-4, with a possible D match to TRBD1 (6 bases). CDR3 size: 17 residues. The germline V and J ends were trimmed by 3 bases and 0 bases, with 14 bases remaining between them. Germline V lookup: CDR1 PRHDT, CDR2 FYEKMQ (reference sequence). CDR3 sequence reads: CASSFRGAGSTNEKLFF. For the CDR3, the DNA is TGTGCCAGCAGCTTTCGGGGGGCCGGTTCAACTAATGAAAAACTGTTTTTT.

The V gene is TRBV7-9, the J gene TRBJ2-5, with a possible D match to TRBD2 (6 bases). From germline, CDR1 is SEHNR and CDR2 FQNEAQ (reference sequence). CDR3 length: 10 amino acids. V was trimmed by 8 bases and J by 5 bases, leaving 6 bases between them. The chain's CDR3 is CASGGETQYF. The CDR3 DNA reads TGTGCCAGCGGGGGGGAGACCCAGTACTTC.

This chain uses TRBV6-5 with TRBJ1-5, with 8 bases aligning to TRBD1. This CDR3 region has 14 residues. Trimming at V came to 6 bases and at J to 1 base, leaving 2 bases not matched to a gene. Germline V lookup: CDR1 MNHEY, CDR2 SVGAGI. In DNA, the CDR3 is TGTGCCAGCAGAGACAGGGGAAGCAATCAGCCCCAGCATTTT. This sequence encodes CASRDRGSNQPQHF.

The V gene is TRBV3-1 (or the pseudogene TRBV3-2), the J gene TRBJ2-3; 9 nucleotides line up with TRBD1. The ends lost 0 bases at V and 8 bases at J; junction bases unmatched: 12. This CDR3 is built from 17 residues. Germline CDR1 and CDR2: LGHDT and YNNKEL (reference sequence). Here the CDR3 DNA reads TGTGCCAGCAGCCAAGACTTGGGGACTTTGGGACAGGGTACGCAGTATTTT. It encodes CASSQDLGTLGQGTQYF.

The chain combines TRBV19 with TRBJ2-5; weak D call: TRBD2 (6 bases). Trimming cost V 5 bases and J 4 bases, with 20 bases left between them. The CDR3 runs 16 residues. Germline-derived CDR1 and CDR2 are LNHDA and SQIVND (reference sequence). CDR3 nucleotide sequence: TGTGCCAGTAGTTCTCCGGGACTGAGCGTTTCAGAGACCCAGTACTTC. Its translation is CASSSPGLSVSETQYF. Full variable domain (remainder filled in from reference TRBV19 and TRBJ2-5): DGGITQSPKYLFRKEGQNVTLSCEQNLNHDAMYWYRQDPGQGLRLIYYSQIVNDFQKGDIAEGYSVSREKKESFPLTVTSAQKNPTAFYLCASSSPGLSVSETQYFGPGTRLLVL.